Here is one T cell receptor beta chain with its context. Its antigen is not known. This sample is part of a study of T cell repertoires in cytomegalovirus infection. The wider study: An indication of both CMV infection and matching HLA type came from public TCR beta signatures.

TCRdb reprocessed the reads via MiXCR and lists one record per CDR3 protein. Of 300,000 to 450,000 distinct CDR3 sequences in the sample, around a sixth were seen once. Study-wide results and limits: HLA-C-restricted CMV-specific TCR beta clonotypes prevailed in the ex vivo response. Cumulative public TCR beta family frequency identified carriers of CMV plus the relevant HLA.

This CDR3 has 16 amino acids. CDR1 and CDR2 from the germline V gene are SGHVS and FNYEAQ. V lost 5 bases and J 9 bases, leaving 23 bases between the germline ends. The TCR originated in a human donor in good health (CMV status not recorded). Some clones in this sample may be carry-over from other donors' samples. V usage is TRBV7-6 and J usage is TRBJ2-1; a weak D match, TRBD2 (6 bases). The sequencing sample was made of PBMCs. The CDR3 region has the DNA TGTGCCAGCAGCCCCGTAGTCGGGGGTATACCCCGTGAGCAGTTCTTC. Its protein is CASSPVVGGIPREQFF.